The 4 T cell receptor beta chains presented below share a single source sample, sequenced in a study of T cell responses to AZD1222 COVID-19 vaccine. Sequenced by immunoSEQ multiplex PCR; TCRdb stores in-frame clones only, minus some. Among about 68,000 clones listed, approximately 90% were seen once. The source was peripheral blood, collected on day 0 of AZD1222 vaccination. The source of these receptors is an adult in good health.

The V call is TRBV19, the J call TRBJ2-1, with 13 bases fitting TRBD2. From germline, CDR1 is LNHDA and CDR2 SQIVND (reference sequence). This CDR3 spans 16 amino acids. The V gene end was trimmed by 5 bases and the J gene end by 6 bases; junction bases not matched to a gene: 7. The CDR3 is CASSPRTSGGVNEQFF. The CDR3 DNA is TGTGCCAGTAGTCCCCGAACTAGCGGGGGGGTCAATGAGCAGTTCTTC.

CDR3 in amino acids: CASSIGQNTEAFF. The CDR3, as DNA: TGTGCCAGTAGTATAGGACAGAACACTGAAGCTTTCTTT. The chain joins TRBV19 to TRBJ1-1; D is unclear. Trimming removed 1 base from V and 1 base from J, with 4 bases in between. In germline, CDR1 is LNHDA, CDR2 SQIVND (reference sequence). The CDR3 is 13 residues long. Variable domain in full (rest from reference TRBV19 and TRBJ1-1): DGGITQSPKYLFRKEGQNVTLSCEQNLNHDAMYWYRQDPGQGLRLIYYSQIVNDFQKGDIAEGYSVSREKKESFPLTVTSAQKNPTAFYLCASSIGQNTEAFFGQGTRLTVV.

The rearrangement links TRBV28 to TRBJ2-7, with 10 positions matching TRBD1. Unmatched junction bases numbered 11, after V lost 2 bases and J lost 4 bases. CDR3 length: 17 residues. Germline CDR1 MDHEN, CDR2 SYDVKM. The CDR3: CASSLRGGTGARYEQYF. The CDR3 DNA reads as TGTGCCAGCAGTTTAAGGGGCGGGACAGGGGCCCGTTACGAGCAGTACTTC. Looking up the rest from reference TRBV28 and TRBJ2-7 gives the full variable domain: DVKVTQSSRYLVKRTGEKVFLECVQDMDHENMFWYRQDPGLGLRLIYFSYDVKMKEKGDIPEGYSVSREKKERFSLILESASTNQTSMYLCASSLRGGTGARYEQYFGPGTRLTVT.

This chain connects TRBV9 to TRBJ1-2, with unresolved D. Germline CDR1 is SGDLS and CDR2 is YYNGEE. The CDR3 contains 12 residues. The V end lost 1 base, the J end lost 8 bases, and 9 bases lay between the germline ends. The CDR3 bases are TGTGCCAGCAGCGTACTCGGTAGCGGCTACACCTTC. It is translated as CASSVLGSGYTF.